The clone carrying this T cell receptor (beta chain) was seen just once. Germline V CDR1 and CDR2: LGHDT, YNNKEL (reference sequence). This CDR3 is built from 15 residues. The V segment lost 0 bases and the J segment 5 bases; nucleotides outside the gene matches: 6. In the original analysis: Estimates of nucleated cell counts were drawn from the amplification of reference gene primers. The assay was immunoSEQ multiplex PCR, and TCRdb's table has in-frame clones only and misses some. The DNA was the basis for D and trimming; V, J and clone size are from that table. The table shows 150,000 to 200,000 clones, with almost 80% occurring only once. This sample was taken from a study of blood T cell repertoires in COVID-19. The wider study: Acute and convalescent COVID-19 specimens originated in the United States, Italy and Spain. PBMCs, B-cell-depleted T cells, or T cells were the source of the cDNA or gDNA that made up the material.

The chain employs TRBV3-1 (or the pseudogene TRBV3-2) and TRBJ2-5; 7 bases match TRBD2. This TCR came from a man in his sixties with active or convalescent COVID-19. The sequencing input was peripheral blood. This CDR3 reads CASSQDWGAGETQYF. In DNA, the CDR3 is TGTGCCAGCAGCCAAGATTGGGGAGCGGGGGAGACCCAGTACTTC.